This T cell receptor beta chain appears in the sequencing data of a study of beta chain features in type 1 diabetes. Purity exceeded 95% in all sorted populations. This clone was observed a handful of times. Its antigen is unidentified. Investigators reverse transcribed all isolated RNA, so they sequenced expressed TCRB transcripts. The table came from immunoSEQ multiplex PCR; TCRdb's copy has only in-frame clones and leaves some out. The sample records 310,000 or so clones, approximately 10% being singletons. Study-wide points: The study found moderately but significantly shorter TCRB CDR3s in all four CD4+ subsets of Type 1 diabetes patients. The question left open here concerned HLA type influencing TCRB rearrangement. Type 1 diabetes patients had fewer VDJ junction insertions and more deletions.

The CDR3 loop spans 16 amino acids. The germline gives CDR1 LGHNA, CDR2 YSLEER. Trimming removed 4 bases at V and 5 bases at J, with 20 bases between. The TCR was taken from a young man with type 1 diabetes. Sequencing used central memory CD4+ T cells from blood. V usage is TRBV4-3 and J usage is TRBJ2-5, with D perhaps matching TRBD2 (5 bases). The CDR3 protein is CASSRGFRGSGETQYF. Here the CDR3 DNA reads TGCGCCAGCAGCCGGGGATTCCGGGGATCGGGGGAGACCCAGTACTTC.